This TCR beta chain comes out of a study of CD8+ T cells in alopecia areata. Study-wide results and caveats: Especially in alopecia totalis/universalis, lesional scalp showed greater clonality than normal scalp did.

V was shortened by 4 bases and J by 5 bases, with 17 bases between the two germline ends. CDR3 size: 16 residues. Germline V gene data show CDR1 as SEHNR and CDR2 as FQNEAQ (reference sequence). Comment on this clone: Antigen unknown.

cDNA reverse transcribed from extracted RNA served as the sequencing template. Repertoires were generated with immunoSEQ multiplex PCR, while TCRdb's copy carries only in-frame clones and drops some. The table lists roughly 150,000 clones, 50% to 60% of them singletons. The TCR was taken from a human donor in good health. V is TRBV7-9 and J is TRBJ2-2; tentative D call: TRBD2 (6 bases). Specimen: CD4+ T cells sorted from blood. The CDR3 bases are TGTGCCAGCAGCTCCCCCGGGACCGGAGGGACCGGGGAGCTGTTTTTT. This sequence encodes CASSSPGTGGTGELFF.